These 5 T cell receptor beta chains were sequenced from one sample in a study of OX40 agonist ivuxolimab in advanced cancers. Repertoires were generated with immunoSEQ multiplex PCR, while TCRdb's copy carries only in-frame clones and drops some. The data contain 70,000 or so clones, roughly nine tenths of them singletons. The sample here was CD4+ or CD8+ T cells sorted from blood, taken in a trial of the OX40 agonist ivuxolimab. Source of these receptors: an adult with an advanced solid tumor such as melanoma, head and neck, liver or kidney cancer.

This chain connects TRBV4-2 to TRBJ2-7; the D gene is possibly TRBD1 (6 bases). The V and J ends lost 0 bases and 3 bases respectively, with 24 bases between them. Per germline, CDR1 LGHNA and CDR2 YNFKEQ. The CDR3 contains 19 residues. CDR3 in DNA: TGTGCCAGCAGCCAAGAATCCCAACAGGGAACGCTTCAGCGCTACGAGCAGTACTTC. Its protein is CASSQESQQGTLQRYEQYF.

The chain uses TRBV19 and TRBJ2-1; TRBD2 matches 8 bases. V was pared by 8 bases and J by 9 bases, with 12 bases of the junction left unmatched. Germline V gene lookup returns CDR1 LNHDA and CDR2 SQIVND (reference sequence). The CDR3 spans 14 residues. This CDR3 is CASRRVAGRFEQFF. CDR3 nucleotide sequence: TGTGCCAGTCGAAGGGTAGCGGGACGGTTTGAGCAGTTCTTC.

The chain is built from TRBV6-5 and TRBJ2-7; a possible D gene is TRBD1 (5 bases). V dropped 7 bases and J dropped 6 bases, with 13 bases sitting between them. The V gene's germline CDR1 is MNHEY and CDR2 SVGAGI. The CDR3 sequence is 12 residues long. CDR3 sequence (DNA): TGTGCCAGCACCTCGACAGTTTCCGAGCAGTACTTC. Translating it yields CASTSTVSEQYF.

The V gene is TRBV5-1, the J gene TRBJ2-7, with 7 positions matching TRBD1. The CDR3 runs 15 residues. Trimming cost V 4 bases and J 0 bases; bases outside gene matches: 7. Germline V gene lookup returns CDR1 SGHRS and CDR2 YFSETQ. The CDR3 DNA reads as TGCGCCAGCAGCGACGGACAGGCCAACTCCTACGAGCAGTACTTC. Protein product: CASSDGQANSYEQYF.

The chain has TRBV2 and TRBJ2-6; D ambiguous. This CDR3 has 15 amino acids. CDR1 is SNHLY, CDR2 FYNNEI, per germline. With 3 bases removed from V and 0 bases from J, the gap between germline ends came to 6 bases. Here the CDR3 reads CASSDWSSGANVLTF. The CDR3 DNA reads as TGTGCCAGCAGTGATTGGAGCTCTGGGGCCAACGTCCTGACTTTC.